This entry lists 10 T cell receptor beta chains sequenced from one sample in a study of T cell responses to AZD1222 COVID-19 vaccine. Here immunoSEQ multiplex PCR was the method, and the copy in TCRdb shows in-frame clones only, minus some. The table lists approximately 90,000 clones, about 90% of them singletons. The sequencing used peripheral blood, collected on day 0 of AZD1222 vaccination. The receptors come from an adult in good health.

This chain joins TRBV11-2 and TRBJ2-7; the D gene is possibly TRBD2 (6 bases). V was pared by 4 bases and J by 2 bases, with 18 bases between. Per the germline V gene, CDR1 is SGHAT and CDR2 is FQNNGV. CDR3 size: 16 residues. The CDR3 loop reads CASSSWDSLGPYEQYF. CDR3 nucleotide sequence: TGTGCCAGCAGCTCCTGGGACTCCCTTGGTCCCTACGAGCAGTACTTC.

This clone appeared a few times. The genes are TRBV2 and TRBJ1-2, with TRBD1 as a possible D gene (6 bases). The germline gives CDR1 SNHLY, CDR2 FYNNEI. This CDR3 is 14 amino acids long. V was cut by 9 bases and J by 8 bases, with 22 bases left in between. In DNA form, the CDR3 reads TGTGCCAGTGATGAACAGGGATACTATGAAGGCTACACCTTC. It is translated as CASDEQGYYEGYTF.

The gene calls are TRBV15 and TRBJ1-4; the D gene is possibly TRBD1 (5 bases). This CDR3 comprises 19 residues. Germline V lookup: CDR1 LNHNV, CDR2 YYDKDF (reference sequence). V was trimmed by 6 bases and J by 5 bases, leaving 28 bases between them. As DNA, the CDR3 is TGTGCCACCAGAGGGAGCCCGGGACTCTCTCTTAGCCGGAATGAAAAACTGTTTTTT. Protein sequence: CATRGSPGLSLSRNEKLFF.

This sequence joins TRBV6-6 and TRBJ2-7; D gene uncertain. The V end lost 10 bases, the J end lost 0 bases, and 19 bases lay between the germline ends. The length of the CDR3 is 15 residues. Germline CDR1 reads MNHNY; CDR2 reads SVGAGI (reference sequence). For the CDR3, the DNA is TGTGCCACCACGATGGGTTGGACGAACTCCTACGAGCAGTACTTC. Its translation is CATTMGWTNSYEQYF.

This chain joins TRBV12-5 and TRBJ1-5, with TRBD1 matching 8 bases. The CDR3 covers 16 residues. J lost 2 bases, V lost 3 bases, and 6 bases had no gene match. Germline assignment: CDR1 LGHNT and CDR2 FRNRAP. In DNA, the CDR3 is TGTGCTAGTGGTTTCGTGGACAGGGCGGGCAATCAGCCCCAGCATTTT. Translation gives CASGFVDRAGNQPQHF.

CDR3 residues: CASSSRLTGLQETQYF. The CDR3 DNA follows: TGCGCCAGCAGCTCCCGGTTGACAGGACTACAAGAGACCCAGTACTTC. V gene TRBV5-1 combines with J gene TRBJ2-5; either TRBD1 or TRBD2 may fit D (6 bases each). The ends were cut back, 3 bases at V and 2 bases at J, with 17 bases in the middle. CDR1 and CDR2 (germline): SGHRS, YFSETQ. The CDR3 is made up of 16 amino acids.

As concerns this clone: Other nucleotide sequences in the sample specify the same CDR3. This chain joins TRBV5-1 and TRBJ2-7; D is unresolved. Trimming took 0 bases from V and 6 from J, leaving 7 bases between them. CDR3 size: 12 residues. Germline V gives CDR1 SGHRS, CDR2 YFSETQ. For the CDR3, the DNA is TGCGCCAGCAGCTTGGAAGGTCGCGAGCAGTACTTC. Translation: CASSLEGREQYF.

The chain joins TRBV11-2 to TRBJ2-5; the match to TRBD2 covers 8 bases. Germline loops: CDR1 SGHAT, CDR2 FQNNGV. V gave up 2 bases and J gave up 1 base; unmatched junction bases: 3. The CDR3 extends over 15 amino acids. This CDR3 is CASSLLAGLQETQYF. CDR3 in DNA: TGTGCCAGCAGCTTACTAGCGGGCCTCCAAGAGACCCAGTACTTC.

The CDR3 DNA is TGTGCCAGCAACTTTCACGCTGGTGAGCAGTTCTTC. It codes for CASNFHAGEQFF. This chain uses TRBV28 with TRBJ2-1; no firm D call. The CDR3 runs to 12 residues. Germline CDR1 and CDR2: MDHEN and SYDVKM. Trimming took off 7 bases at V and 9 bases at J, with 13 bases between the two ends.

The CDR3 bases are TGTGCCAGCAGGTCTACTAGCGGGAGGGCCGGTGAGCAGTTCTTC. Encoded protein: CASRSTSGRAGEQFF. This chain joins TRBV7-6 and TRBJ2-1; TRBD2 agrees at 13 bases. V gave up 6 bases and J gave up 9 bases; unmatched junction bases: 8. The CDR3 is 15 residues long. CDR1 is SGHVS, CDR2 FNYEAQ, per germline.